This T cell receptor beta chain was recovered during a study of T-cell memory formation after mild COVID-19. TCRdb passed the 5' RACE reads through MiXCR, listing each CDR3 protein once. Seen here are a few hundred thousand distinct CDR3 sequences, approximately 21% observed once, and the top ten hold 7% to 9%. The CDR3 has 14 residues. CDR1 and CDR2 (germline): SGDLS, YYNGEE. V shed 0 bases and J shed 0 bases, with 6 bases lying between them. This clonotype appeared a few times. This TCR was sampled from an adult woman who had mild COVID-19 (a few samples of this study predate the infection). Cell type and time point are not known. V gene TRBV9 combines with J gene TRBJ1-1; D is unclear. The source material was PBMCs or a T cell subset sorted from them (not recorded which). The CDR3 DNA reads as TGTGCCAGCAGCGTAGGACGGGTGAACACTGAAGCTTTCTTT. Translated, it gives CASSVGRVNTEAFF.